This TCR beta chain came from a study of spatial heterogeneity in lung cancer. About the study: The cohort: over 65 early-stage, untreated non-small cell lung cancer patients. The count of detected beta-chain sequences consistently exceeded that of alpha-chain sequences. The average count in raw reads for each unique TCR and UMI combination exceeded nine appearances.

This clonotype showed up just a few times. Time point denoted: blood at routine non-recurrence follow-up after resection. Whole RNA, which was extracted from tumor, nontumor lung tissue or frozen PBMC, was sequenced without any cell sorting. TCRdb reprocessed the 5' RACE reads with MiXCR, giving one entry per CDR3 protein. Of approximately 93,000 distinct CDR3 sequences in the sample, 19% were seen once. The CDR3 spans 15 residues. V trimming: 0 bases; J trimming: 8 bases; junction bases outside the gene matches: 8. Germline V gene sequence: CDR1 SGHRS, CDR2 YFSETQ. This sequence joins TRBV5-1 and TRBJ2-1; TRBD1 matches 7 bases. The source material was PBMCs, sampled at follow-up. This receptor was obtained from a male donor with early-stage non-small cell lung cancer. This chain's CDR3 is CASSLAGTAAHEQFF. In nucleotides, the CDR3 is TGCGCCAGCAGCTTGGCCGGGACAGCCGCCCATGAGCAGTTCTTC.